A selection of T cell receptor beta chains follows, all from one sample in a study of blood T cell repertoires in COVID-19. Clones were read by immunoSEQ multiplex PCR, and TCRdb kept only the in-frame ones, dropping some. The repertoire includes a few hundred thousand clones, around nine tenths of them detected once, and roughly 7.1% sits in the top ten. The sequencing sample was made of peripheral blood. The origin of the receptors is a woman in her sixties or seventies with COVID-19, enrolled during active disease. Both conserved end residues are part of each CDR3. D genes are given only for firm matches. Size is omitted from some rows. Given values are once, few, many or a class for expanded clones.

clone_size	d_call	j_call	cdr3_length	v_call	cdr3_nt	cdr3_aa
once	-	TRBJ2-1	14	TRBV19	TGTGCCAGTAGTATCAGGGTTGGGTACAATGAGCAGTTCTTC	CASSIRVGYNEQFF
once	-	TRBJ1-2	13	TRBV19	TGTGCCAGTAGTACGCAGGGCGTCTATGGCTACACCTTC	CASSTQGVYGYTF
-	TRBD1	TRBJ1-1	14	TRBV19	TGTGCCAGTTGGGACAGGGCCCGGGGTACTGAAGCTTTCTTT	CASWDRARGTEAFF
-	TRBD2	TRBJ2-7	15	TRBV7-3	TGTGCCAGCAGCGGGGCTAGCGGGGGGTCCTACGAGCAGTACTTC	CASSGASGGSYEQYF
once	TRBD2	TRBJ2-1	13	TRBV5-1	TGCGCCAGTCCTAGCGGGGGGGCTGGTGAGCAGTTCTTC	CASPSGGAGEQFF
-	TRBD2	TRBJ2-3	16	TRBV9	TGTGCCAGCAGCGAAGCGGGCGGGGGGACCACAGATACGCAGTATTTT	CASSEAGGGTTDTQYF
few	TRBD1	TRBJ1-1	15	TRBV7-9	TGTGCCAGCAGCTTAGCTGGGACAGGGGGCACTGAAGCTTTCTTT	CASSLAGTGGTEAFF
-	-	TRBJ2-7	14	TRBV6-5	TGTGCCAGCAGGGCCAGGGCGGAGTCCTACGAGCAGTACTTC	CASRARAESYEQYF
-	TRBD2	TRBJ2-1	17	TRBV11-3	TGTGCCAGCAGCTTAGAGGTCGGGCTAGCGGGGGTCAATGAGCAGTTCTTC	CASSLEVGLAGVNEQFF
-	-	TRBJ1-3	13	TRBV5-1	TGCGCCAGCAGCTTTTCAACTGGAAACACCATATATTTT	CASSFSTGNTIYF
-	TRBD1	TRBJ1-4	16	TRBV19	TGTGCCAGTAGTGCGGGACAGGGTCCGGTTTATGAAAAACTGTTTTTT	CASSAGQGPVYEKLFF
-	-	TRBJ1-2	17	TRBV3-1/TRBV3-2	TGTGCCAGCAGCCAAGTCCGCGGCAGGGGTCGGGGATATGGCTACACCTTC	CASSQVRGRGRGYGYTF
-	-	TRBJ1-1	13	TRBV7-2	TGTGCCAGCAGCCGAGACAGCTCTTACGAAGCTTTCTTT	CASSRDSSYEAFF
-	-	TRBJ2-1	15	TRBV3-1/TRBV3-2	TGTGCCAGCAGCCGGGCGGGGGCCAGAAACAATGAGCAGTTCTTC	CASSRAGARNNEQFF
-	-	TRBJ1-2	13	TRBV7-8	TGTGCCAGCAGCCGAGGTTGGGGCGCTGGCTACACCTTC	CASSRGWGAGYTF
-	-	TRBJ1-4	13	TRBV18	TGTGCCAGCTCACCACGGAGAGAAGAAAAACTGTTTTTT	CASSPRREEKLFF
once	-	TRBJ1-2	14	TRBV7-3	TGTGCCAGCAGCTTAGTCCGTGAGGGCTATGGCTACACCTTC	CASSLVREGYGYTF
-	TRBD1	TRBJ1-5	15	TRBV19	TGTGCCAGTAGTATCTTTGGACAGGGGGATCAGCCCCAGCATTTT	CASSIFGQGDQPQHF
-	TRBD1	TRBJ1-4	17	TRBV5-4	TGTGCCAGCAGCTCGACCGGACAGGGAAGGGCTAATGAAAAACTGTTTTTT	CASSSTGQGRANEKLFF
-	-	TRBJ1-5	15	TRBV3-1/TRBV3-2	TGTGCCAGCAGCCAAGAAGGGAGGGGGAACCAGCCCCAGCATTTT	CASSQEGRGNQPQHF
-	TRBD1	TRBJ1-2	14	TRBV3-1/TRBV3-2	TGTGCCAGCAGCCCAAGGGACAGTTTATATGGCTACACCTTC	CASSPRDSLYGYTF
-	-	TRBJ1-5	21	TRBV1	TGCACCAGCAGCCAAGGGGATTGGACAGGGCCGGGACCGGGGAGCAATCAGCCCCAGCATTTT	CTSSQGDWTGPGPGSNQPQHF
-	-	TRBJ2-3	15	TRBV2	TGTGCCACGGGACGTACACGCGGGGGCACAGATACGCAGTATTTT	CATGRTRGGTDTQYF
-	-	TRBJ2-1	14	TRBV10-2	TGCGCCAGCAGTGCGGCTAGCTCCTACAATGAGCAGTTCTTC	CASSAASSYNEQFF
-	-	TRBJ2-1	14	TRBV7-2	TGTGCCAGCAGCTTAGTCGGCGGCCCCAATGAGCAGTTCTTC	CASSLVGGPNEQFF
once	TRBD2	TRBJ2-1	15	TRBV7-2	TGTGCCAGCAGCTTTAGCGGGGGGGCTGAAAATGAGCAGTTCTTC	CASSFSGGAENEQFF
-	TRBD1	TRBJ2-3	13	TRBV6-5	TGTGCCAGCAGTAGGGGACAGGCTGGTAATCAGTATTTT	CASSRGQAGNQYF
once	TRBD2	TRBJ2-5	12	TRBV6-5	TGTGCCAGCAGTTATAGCGGGGAGACCCAGTACTTC	CASSYSGETQYF
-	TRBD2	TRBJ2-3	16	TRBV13	TGTGCCAGCAGCTCCGGGACTAGCGGGGGTACAGATACGCAGTATTTT	CASSSGTSGGTDTQYF
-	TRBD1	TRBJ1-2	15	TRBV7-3	TGTGCCAGCAGCGAACCGGGACAGATTAACTATGGCTACACCTTC	CASSEPGQINYGYTF
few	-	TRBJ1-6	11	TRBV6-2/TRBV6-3	TGTGCCAGCAGTTACTCAGGAGACCTCCACTTT	CASSYSGDLHF
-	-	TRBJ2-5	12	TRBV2	TGTGCCACTACTAAGGGGGAAGAGACCCAGTACTTC	CATTKGEETQYF
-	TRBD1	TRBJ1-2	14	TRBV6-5	TGTGCCAGCAGTTACAGGGACAGAGCCCTCAGCTACACCTTC	CASSYRDRALSYTF
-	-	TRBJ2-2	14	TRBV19	TGTGCCAGTAGTCCCCGTTCAGGGGCCGGGGAGCTGTTTTTT	CASSPRSGAGELFF
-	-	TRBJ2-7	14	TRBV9	TGTGCCAGCAGCGCGGGGGACAGTCCCTACGAGCAGTACTTC	CASSAGDSPYEQYF
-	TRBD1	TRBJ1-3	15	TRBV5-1	TGCGCCAGCAGCTTAACCGGGACAGCTGGAAACACCATATATTTT	CASSLTGTAGNTIYF
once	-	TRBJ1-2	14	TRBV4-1	TGCGCCAGCAGCCAAGAATCAACCAACTATGGCTATACCTTC	CASSQESTNYGYTF
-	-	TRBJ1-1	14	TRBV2	TGTGCCAGCAGAGCAGGAGGACGCAACACTGAAGCTTTCTTT	CASRAGGRNTEAFF
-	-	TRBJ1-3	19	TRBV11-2	TGTGCCAGCAGCGTTCGGTACGGGAGGGCAGATAAGCAAGGAAACACCATATATTTT	CASSVRYGRADKQGNTIYF
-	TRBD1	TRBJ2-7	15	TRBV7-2	TGTGCCAGCAGCTTATACAGGGGGAGCTCCTACGAGCAGTACTTC	CASSLYRGSSYEQYF
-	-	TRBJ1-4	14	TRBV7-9	TGTGCCAGCAGCTTGACAGCAACTAATGAAAAACTGTTTTTT	CASSLTATNEKLFF
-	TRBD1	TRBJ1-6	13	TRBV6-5	TGTGCCAGCAGGGGACAGAGTAATTCACCCCTCCACTTT	CASRGQSNSPLHF
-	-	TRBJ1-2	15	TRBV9	TGTGCCAGCAGCGTAGAAACAGGGACTAACTATGGCTACACCTTC	CASSVETGTNYGYTF
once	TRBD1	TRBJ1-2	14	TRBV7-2	TGTGCCAGCAGCTTAGCCACAGGGGAGTGGGGCTACACCTTC	CASSLATGEWGYTF
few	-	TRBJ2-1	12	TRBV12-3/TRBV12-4	TGTGCCAGCAGTTTTCGTCGAGATGAGCAGTTCTTC	CASSFRRDEQFF
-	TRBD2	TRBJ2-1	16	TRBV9	TGTGCCAGCAGCGTAGCTAGCGGGGGGGCTGTGAATGAGCAGTTCTTC	CASSVASGGAVNEQFF
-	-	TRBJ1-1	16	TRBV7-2	TGTGCCAGCAGCTCGTCCCCAAAGACAGTTAACACTGAAGCTTTCTTT	CASSSSPKTVNTEAFF
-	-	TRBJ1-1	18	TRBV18	TGTGCCAGCTCACCATTGAGGATGGTTCGGGTGGGGAACACTGAAGCTTTCTTT	CASSPLRMVRVGNTEAFF
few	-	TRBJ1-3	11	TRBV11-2	TGTGCCAGCAGCGGAGAAGGCACCATATATTTT	CASSGEGTIYF
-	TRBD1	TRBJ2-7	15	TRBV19	TGTGCCAGTAGTTTCCAGGGGGCTATCCTCGGGGAGCAGTACTTC	CASSFQGAILGEQYF
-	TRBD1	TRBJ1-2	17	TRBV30	TGTGCCTGGATAGGGGGGACAGGGGGCTCAAAGGGTGCTGGCTACACCTTC	CAWIGGTGGSKGAGYTF